The next 30 T cell receptor beta chains were all read from a single sample in a study of T cell responses to AZD1222 COVID-19 vaccine. Here immunoSEQ multiplex PCR was the method, and the copy in TCRdb shows in-frame clones only, minus some. The profile shows 150,000 to 200,000 clones, about nine tenths of them singletons. The specimen was peripheral blood, collected on day 0 of AZD1222 vaccination. All receptors come from an adult in good health.

About this clone itself: The same CDR3 arises from other DNA sequences in this sample as well. V gene TRBV5-1 combines with J gene TRBJ1-4; D call uncertain. This CDR3 has 13 amino acids. Trimming cost V 0 bases and J 8 bases, with 8 bases left between them. Germline CDR1 reads SGHRS; CDR2 reads YFSETQ. Here the CDR3 DNA reads TGCGCCAGCAGCTTGGGAGGATCCGAAAAACTGTTTTTT. Translating gives CASSLGGSEKLFF.

For this clone: The junction shows a germline mismatch at one end, possibly a read error. Additional DNA sequences in this sample encode the identical CDR3. This sequence joins TRBV20-1 and TRBJ1-1; perhaps TRBD1 as D (5 bases). This CDR3 is built from 11 residues. The germline V gene encodes CDR1 DFQATT and CDR2 SNEGSKA (reference sequence). The CDR3 loop reads CSARGVGEAFF. CDR3 bases: TGCAGTGCCAGAGGGGTGGGGGAAGCTTTCTTT.

This clone was observed a handful of times. This rearrangement joins TRBV6-2 or TRBV6-3 to TRBJ1-1; no firm D call. In germline, CDR1 is MNHEY, CDR2 SVGEGT. CDR3 length: 15 amino acids. Trimming pared 5 bases from V and 1 base from J, leaving 14 bases between. The CDR3: CASSRDRVTNTEAFF. DNA for the CDR3: TGTGCCAGCAGTAGAGACCGCGTTACGAACACTGAAGCTTTCTTT.

This clone was detected once. The chain joins TRBV19 to TRBJ2-3; D may be TRBD2 (5 bases). Germline V gene sequence: CDR1 LNHDA, CDR2 SQIVND (reference sequence). V was clipped by 10 bases and J by 2 bases, with 13 bases between them. The CDR3 is made up of 13 amino acids. CDR3: CATTDLNTDTQYF. CDR3 nucleotide sequence: TGTGCCACTACGGACTTGAACACAGATACGCAGTATTTT.

The chain has TRBV6-2 or TRBV6-3 and TRBJ1-1; a possible D gene is TRBD1 (5 bases). The CDR3 runs to 13 residues. Germline V lookup: CDR1 MNHEY, CDR2 SVGEGT. Trimming stripped 6 bases from V and 6 bases from J, with 14 bases between. CDR3 protein: CASSPVRGAEAFF. As DNA, the CDR3 is TGTGCCAGCAGCCCCGTCCGGGGGGCTGAAGCTTTCTTT.

This chain uses TRBV4-3 with TRBJ1-6; D uncertain. Germline CDR1 reads LGHNA; CDR2 reads YSLEER. The CDR3 length is 13 residues. The V and J ends lost 3 bases and 8 bases respectively, with 8 bases between them. CDR3 sequence (DNA): TGCGCCAGCAGCCAGACAACAGATTCACCCCTCCACTTT. Its protein is CASSQTTDSPLHF.

The chain uses TRBV6-5 and TRBJ1-2; 8 positions agree with TRBD1. Germline V gene data show CDR1 as MNHEY and CDR2 as SVGAGI. The CDR3 runs 15 residues. V trimming: 0 bases; J trimming: 7 bases; junction bases outside the gene matches: 7. The CDR3 reads CASSYSGQGAFGYTF. The CDR3, as DNA: TGTGCCAGCAGTTACTCGGGTCAGGGGGCCTTTGGCTACACCTTC.

V gene TRBV7-2 combines with J gene TRBJ2-7; 15 bases line up with TRBD2. The CDR3 is 14 residues long. Per the germline V gene, CDR1 is SGHTA and CDR2 is FQGNSA. V lost 5 bases and J lost 4; bases outside the gene matches: 0. This chain's CDR3 is CASSGTSGGYEQYF. The CDR3 DNA reads TGTGCCAGCAGCGGGACTAGCGGGGGGTACGAGCAGTACTTC.

This chain connects TRBV7-2 to TRBJ1-5; D unclear. Germline lookup yields CDR1 SGHTA and CDR2 FQGNSA. This CDR3 comprises 12 residues. The V and J ends lost 7 bases and 5 bases respectively, with 9 bases between them. The CDR3: CASKRGDQPQHF. CDR3 sequence (DNA): TGTGCCAGCAAACGTGGCGATCAGCCCCAGCATTTT.

The chain is built from TRBV11-2 and TRBJ2-7, with D hard to call. The V gene's germline CDR1 is SGHAT and CDR2 FQNNGV. The CDR3 loop spans 14 amino acids. The V end was cut by 5 bases, the J end by 1 base, with 12 bases between. Written as DNA, the CDR3 is TGTGCCAGCAGCCCCCATGAAGTTTCCTACGAGCAGTACTTC. It is translated as CASSPHEVSYEQYF.

This chain joins TRBV6-5 and TRBJ2-2, with a possible D match to TRBD2 (5 bases). V lost 1 base and J 7 bases, leaving 7 bases between the germline ends. This CDR3 is built from 13 residues. CDR1 and CDR2 (germline): MNHEY, SVGAGI. CDR3 sequence (DNA): TGTGCCAGCAGTTACTTCGGAGGCGGGGAGCTGTTTTTT. Protein sequence: CASSYFGGGELFF.

V is TRBV7-3 and J is TRBJ2-1, with TRBD1 matching 11 bases. Germline-derived CDR1 and CDR2 are SGHTA and FQGTGA. The CDR3 sequence is 13 residues long. V lost 11 bases, J lost 7 bases, and 7 bases stayed unmatched. This chain's CDR3 is CAGPDRGRNEQFF. In DNA form, the CDR3 reads TGTGCCGGCCCGGACAGGGGGCGAAATGAGCAGTTCTTC.

For the CDR3, the DNA is TGTGCCACCAAACTAGCGGATACCTACAATGAGCAGTTCTTC. Encoded protein: CATKLADTYNEQFF. The J gene is TRBJ2-1, the V gene TRBV6-5; TRBD2 matches at 8 bases. V lost 10 bases and J lost 2; bases outside the gene matches: 7. The V gene's germline CDR1 is MNHEY and CDR2 SVGAGI. The CDR3 totals 14 residues.

The chain recombines TRBV19 with TRBJ1-6; perhaps TRBD1 as D (6 bases). Germline V gene sequence: CDR1 LNHDA, CDR2 SQIVND (reference sequence). The CDR3 has 14 residues. V was pared by 7 bases and J by 10 bases, with 17 bases between. The CDR3 DNA is TGTGCCAGTAACCCGTCGCAGGGGAGGTCACCCCTCCACTTT. Protein: CASNPSQGRSPLHF.

This rearrangement joins TRBV3-1 (or the pseudogene TRBV3-2) to TRBJ1-2, with no clear D. V lost 0 bases to trimming and J lost 5 bases, with 10 bases between them. Germline-derived CDR1 and CDR2 are LGHDT and YNNKEL (reference sequence). The CDR3 runs 14 residues. The CDR3 reads CASSQDWFGYGYTF. The CDR3 DNA is TGTGCCAGCAGCCAAGACTGGTTCGGTTATGGCTACACCTTC.

On this clone itself: At one end the junction does not follow the germline gene, possibly because of a read error. This chain links TRBV7-2 with TRBJ2-7, with TRBD2 matching 13 bases. The CDR3 runs 14 residues. Germline V gene data show CDR1 as SGHTA and CDR2 as FQGNSA. The CDR3 spells CATGTSGVLNEQYF. CDR3 coding DNA: TGCGCAACCGGGACTAGCGGGGTGCTGAACGAGCAGTACTTC.

This chain joins TRBV5-4 and TRBJ2-1; possibly TRBD1 for D (6 bases). In germline, CDR1 is SGHNT, CDR2 YYREEE (reference sequence). Trimming cost V 2 bases and J 2 bases, with 8 bases left between them. The CDR3 covers 14 residues. In DNA, the CDR3 is TGTGCCAGCAGCTTAACAGGGCCCTACAATGAGCAGTTCTTC. It specifies CASSLTGPYNEQFF.

The genes are TRBV6-5 and TRBJ2-2; TRBD1 aligns across 9 bases. The CDR3 covers 15 residues. Germline V gene sequence: CDR1 MNHEY, CDR2 SVGAGI. Unmatched junction bases numbered 5, after V lost 5 bases and J lost 4 bases. As DNA, the CDR3 is TGTGCCAGCAGTCCGGGGACAGGGATCACCGGGGAGCTGTTTTTT. This codes for CASSPGTGITGELFF.

CDR3 nucleotide sequence: TGTGCCAGCAGCCAACACACCGGGACTAGCACCGTCTACGAGCAGTACTTC. Translation: CASSQHTGTSTVYEQYF. V is TRBV14 and J is TRBJ2-7; 9 nucleotides align to TRBD2. The V and J ends lost 2 bases and 3 bases, in that order; junction bases with no gene match: 11. CDR3 length equals 17 residues. The germline V gene has CDR1 SGHDN and CDR2 FVKESK.

V is TRBV9 and J is TRBJ1-1; TRBD1 agrees at 8 bases. Germline CDR1 and CDR2: SGDLS and YYNGEE. V trimming: 3 bases; J trimming: 5 bases; junction bases outside the gene matches: 6. This CDR3 has 14 amino acids. The CDR3 loop reads CASSADREGTEAFF. The CDR3 DNA reads as TGTGCCAGCAGCGCGGACAGGGAAGGGACTGAAGCTTTCTTT.

This sequence joins TRBV9 and TRBJ2-5, with TRBD2 matching over 7 bases. Germline-derived CDR1 and CDR2 are SGDLS and YYNGEE. The J segment lost 3 bases and the V segment lost 0 bases, leaving 5 bases of the junction unmatched. The CDR3 extends over 15 amino acids. The CDR3 is CASSVAAGLEETQYF. The CDR3 coding sequence is TGTGCCAGCAGCGTAGCCGCCGGACTAGAAGAGACCCAGTACTTC.

The chain is built from TRBV27 and TRBJ1-2, with 8 positions matching TRBD1. Unmatched junction bases numbered 4, after V lost 7 bases and J lost 6 bases. The germline V gene has CDR1 MNHEY and CDR2 SMNVEV (reference sequence). There are 12 residues in the CDR3. CDR3 amino acids: CASKRTGNGYTF. CDR3 DNA: TGTGCCAGCAAGAGGACAGGGAATGGCTACACCTTC.

J is TRBJ1-1 and V is TRBV2; the D gene is possibly TRBD1 (6 bases). Germline V gene lookup returns CDR1 SNHLY and CDR2 FYNNEI. The V gene lost 10 bases and the J gene lost 4 bases, with 16 bases spanning the gap. The CDR3 consists of 13 residues. CDR3 coding DNA: TGTGCCACCCTACAGGGAACACGCACTGAAGCTTTCTTT. This translates into CATLQGTRTEAFF.

This chain links TRBV3-1 (or the pseudogene TRBV3-2) with TRBJ1-4; 8 nucleotides agree with TRBD1. There are 17 residues in the CDR3. The V gene end was trimmed by 2 bases and the J gene end by 4 bases; junction bases not matched to a gene: 9. Germline V CDR1 and CDR2: LGHDT, YNNKEL (reference sequence). The CDR3 region has the DNA TGTGCCAGCAGCCAACAGGGGGCTGCACCTTATAATGAAAAACTGTTTTTT. Protein: CASSQQGAAPYNEKLFF.

This clone was seen once. The chain joins TRBV12-3 or TRBV12-4 to TRBJ2-2; no definite D call. V was clipped by 3 bases and J by 6 bases, with 8 bases between them. The CDR3 totals 13 residues. The CDR3 here is CASSFLEAGELFF. In DNA, the CDR3 is TGTGCCAGCAGTTTCCTCGAGGCCGGGGAGCTGTTTTTT.

The V gene is TRBV7-9, the J gene TRBJ1-5; 7 bases map to TRBD1. The CDR3 extends over 14 amino acids. The V segment lost 0 bases and the J segment 9 bases; nucleotides outside the gene matches: 5. Per the germline V gene, CDR1 is SEHNR and CDR2 is FQNEAQ (reference sequence). The CDR3 bases are TGTGCCAGCAGCTTAGCAGGGGGCGAGGCGCCCCAGCATTTT. Its protein product is CASSLAGGEAPQHF.

The chain has TRBV19 and TRBJ1-2, with a possible D match to TRBD1 (5 bases). The CDR3 has 12 residues. V lost 10 bases and J lost 4, with 13 bases in between. The germline V gene has CDR1 LNHDA and CDR2 SQIVND (reference sequence). The CDR3 DNA reads TGTGCCACCCGGGGCTTGGTCTATGGCTACACCTTC. Its translation: CATRGLVYGYTF.

V usage is TRBV19 and J usage is TRBJ2-1; TRBD1 matches 11 bases. This CDR3 has 16 residues. V lost 2 bases to trimming and J lost 6 bases; unmatched junction nucleotides: 6. Germline-derived CDR1 and CDR2 are LNHDA and SQIVND (reference sequence). CDR3 DNA sequence: TGTGCCAGTAGTATAAAGGACAGGGGGCGTGTCAATGAGCAGTTCTTC. Amino acids: CASSIKDRGRVNEQFF.

The chain is built from TRBV10-3 and TRBJ2-7; tentatively, D is TRBD1 or TRBD2 (6 bases each). The CDR3 contains 15 residues. V lost 6 bases and J lost 4, with 19 bases in between. CDR1 ENHRY and CDR2 SYGVKD come from the germline V gene. In nucleotides, the CDR3 is TGTGCCATCAGGTCTGGGGGCGGGACCTGGTACGAGCAGTACTTC. This gives the protein CAIRSGGGTWYEQYF.

Only one count was recorded for this clone. This chain joins TRBV27 and TRBJ2-7; D not certain. The length of the CDR3 is 12 residues. CDR1 and CDR2 (germline): MNHEY, SMNVEV (reference sequence). Trimming stripped 5 bases from V and 2 bases from J, with 7 bases between. The CDR3 loop is CASSSDTYEQYF. Here the CDR3 DNA reads TGTGCCAGCAGTAGCGACACCTACGAGCAGTACTTC.